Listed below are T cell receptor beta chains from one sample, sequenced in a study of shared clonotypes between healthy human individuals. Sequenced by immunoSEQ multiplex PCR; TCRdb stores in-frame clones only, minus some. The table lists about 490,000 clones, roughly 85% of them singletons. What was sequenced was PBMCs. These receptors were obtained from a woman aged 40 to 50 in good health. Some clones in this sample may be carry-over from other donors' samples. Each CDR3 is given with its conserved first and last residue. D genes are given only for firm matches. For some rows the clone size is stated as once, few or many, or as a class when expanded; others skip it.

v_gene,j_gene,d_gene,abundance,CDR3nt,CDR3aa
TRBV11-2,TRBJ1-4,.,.,TGTGCCAGCAGCTTAGGGTTATTAAGTGAAAAACTGTTTTTT,CASSLGLLSEKLFF
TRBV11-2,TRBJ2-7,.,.,TGTGCCAGCAGCTTAGTCGCTGGGAGCTCCTACGAGCAGTACTTC,CASSLVAGSSYEQYF
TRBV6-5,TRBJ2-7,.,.,TGTGCCAGCAGTAGGGGACCTCTCTACGAGCAGTACTTC,CASSRGPLYEQYF
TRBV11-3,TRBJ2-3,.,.,TGTGCCAGCGGGGACCGCAACACAGATACGCAGTATTTT,CASGDRNTDTQYF
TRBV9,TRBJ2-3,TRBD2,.,TGTGCCAGCAGCGTACGGGGGGGCGGCACAGATACGCAGTATTTT,CASSVRGGGTDTQYF
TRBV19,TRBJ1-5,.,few,TGTGCCAGTGGAATGGGGGCTAGCAATCAGCCCCAGCATTTT,CASGMGASNQPQHF
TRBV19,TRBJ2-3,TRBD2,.,TGTGCCAGTAGTTATGCGGGAGTGGAAGGGGATACGCAGTATTTT,CASSYAGVEGDTQYF
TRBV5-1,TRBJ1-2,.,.,TGCGCCAGCAGCACTCAGACAGGCACTAACTATGGCTACACCTTC,CASSTQTGTNYGYTF
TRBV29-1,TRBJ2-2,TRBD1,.,TGCAGCGTCGCCTCGACAGGGGCCGGGGAGCTGTTTTTT,CSVASTGAGELFF
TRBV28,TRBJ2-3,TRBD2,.,TGTGCCAGCAGCCAGTTGGGACTAGCGGGAGTCACAGATACGCAGTATTTT,CASSQLGLAGVTDTQYF
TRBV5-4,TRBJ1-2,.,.,TGTGCCAGCAGCTTGGCAGGGAGACGGTATGGCTACACCTTC,CASSLAGRRYGYTF
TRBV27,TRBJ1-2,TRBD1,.,TGTGCCAGCAGTTTATCGATCTTCCCGCAGGGGGACTATGGCTACACCTTC,CASSLSIFPQGDYGYTF
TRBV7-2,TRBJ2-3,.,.,TGTGCCAGCAGCTCCAGCGCTGGGTACCCAGATACGCAGTATTTT,CASSSSAGYPDTQYF
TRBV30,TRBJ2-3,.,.,TGTGCCTGGAGTGTACGTGGGGGAAGCACAGATACGCAGTATTTT,CAWSVRGGSTDTQYF
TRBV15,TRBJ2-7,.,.,TGTGCCACCAGCAGAGATAGGTCGGGGCCCTACGAGCAGTACTTC,CATSRDRSGPYEQYF
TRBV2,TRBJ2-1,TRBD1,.,TGTGCCGGTCAACGGGACAGGGCGACACAAGAGCAGTTCTTC,CAGQRDRATQEQFF
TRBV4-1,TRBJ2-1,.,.,TGCGCCAGCAGCTACAATGAGCAGTTCTTC,CASSYNEQFF
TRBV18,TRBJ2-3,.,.,TGTGCCAGCTCACCACCCTCTTCAGATACGCAGTATTTT,CASSPPSSDTQYF
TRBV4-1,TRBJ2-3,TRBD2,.,TGCGCCAGCAGCCACTATAGCGGGAGGGCAGATACGCAGTATTTT,CASSHYSGRADTQYF
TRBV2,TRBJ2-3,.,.,TGTGCCAGCAGTGAAAGGTCAGATACGCAGTATTTT,CASSERSDTQYF
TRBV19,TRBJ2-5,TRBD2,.,TGTGCCAGTAGTGTAGCGGGAGGGGTTCAAGAGACCCAGTACTTC,CASSVAGGVQETQYF
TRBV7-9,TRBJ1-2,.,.,TGTGCCAGCAGCTTGGACAGCTACTATGGCTACACCTTC,CASSLDSYYGYTF
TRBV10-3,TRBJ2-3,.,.,TGTGCCATCAGTGAGCCCGCAGGAACGCGGGATACGCAGTATTTT,CAISEPAGTRDTQYF
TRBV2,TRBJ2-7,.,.,TGTGCCAGCAGTGATCAAGGGGGGTCCTACGAGCAGTACTTC,CASSDQGGSYEQYF
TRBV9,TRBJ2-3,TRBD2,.,TGTGCCAGCAGCGTAGGGGCTAGCGGGAGACGAGCAGATACGCAGTATTTT,CASSVGASGRRADTQYF
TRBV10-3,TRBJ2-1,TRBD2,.,TGTGCCATCAGTGGGACTAGCGGCAGCTCCTACAATGAGCAGTTCTTC,CAISGTSGSSYNEQFF
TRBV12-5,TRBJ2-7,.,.,TGTGCTAGTGGGCGGGACTCCTACGAGCAGTACTTC,CASGRDSYEQYF
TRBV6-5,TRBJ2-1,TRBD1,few,TGTGCCAGCAGTACCGGGACAGGGGGCGGCTTAGCGTTCTTC,CASSTGTGGGLAFF
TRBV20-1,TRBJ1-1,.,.,TGCAGTGCTAGTAAATCCTTTGAAGCTTTCTTT,CSASKSFEAFF
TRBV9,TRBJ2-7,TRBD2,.,TGTGCCAGCAGCACAGGGACTAGCGGAGCCGAGCAGTACTTC,CASSTGTSGAEQYF
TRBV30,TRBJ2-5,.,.,TGTGCCTGGAGCCTCGCCCGGGTTAAGTTAGGAGAGACCCAGTACTTC,CAWSLARVKLGETQYF
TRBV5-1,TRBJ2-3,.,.,TGCGCCAGCAGGTTAGGAGCCTCTCTCGGCACAGATACGCAGTATTTT,CASRLGASLGTDTQYF
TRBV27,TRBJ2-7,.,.,TGTGCCAGCAGTTTTTCGGGGCTTTACGAGCAGTACTTC,CASSFSGLYEQYF
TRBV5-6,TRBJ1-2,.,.,TGTGCCAGCAGCTCGGGTACGAGTGGGACCGGGTATGGCTACACCTTC,CASSSGTSGTGYGYTF
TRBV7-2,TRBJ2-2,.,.,TGTGCCAGCAGCTGGGCCGTCACCGGGGAGCTGTTTTTT,CASSWAVTGELFF
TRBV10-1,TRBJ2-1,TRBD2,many,TGCGCCAGCAGTGAGTCCCGGACTAGCGGGAGTTTTGAGCAGTTCTTC,CASSESRTSGSFEQFF
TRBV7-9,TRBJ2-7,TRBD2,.,TGTGCCAGCAGCCCCCGGGGGGTACCTGAGCAGTACTTC,CASSPRGVPEQYF
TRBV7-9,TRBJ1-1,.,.,TGTGCCAGCAGCTTAGCTTCCAGGGGTTGGACTGAAGCTTTCTTT,CASSLASRGWTEAFF
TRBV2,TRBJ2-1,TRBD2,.,TGTGCCAGCAGGTTGGAGCGGGGGGGTAACAATGAGCAGTTCTTC,CASRLERGGNNEQFF
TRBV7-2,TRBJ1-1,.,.,TGTGCCAGCAGCTTAGCCGGTTTAGACACTGAAGCTTTCTTT,CASSLAGLDTEAFF
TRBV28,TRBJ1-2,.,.,TGTGCCAGCAGTTTGGGCGGGACAAACTATGGCTACACCTTC,CASSLGGTNYGYTF
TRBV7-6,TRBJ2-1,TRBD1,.,TGTGCCAGCAGCTTAGTTGGGACAGGGGGCGCGGGGGAGCAGTTCTTC,CASSLVGTGGAGEQFF
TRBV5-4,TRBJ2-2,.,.,TGTGCCAGCAGCCGCGGATGGGGTAACACCGGGGAGCTGCTTTTC,CASSRGWGNTGELLF
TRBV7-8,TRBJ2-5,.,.,TGTGCCAGCAGCTTAGGGACAGAGAAAGAGACCCAGTACTTC,CASSLGTEKETQYF
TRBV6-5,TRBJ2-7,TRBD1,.,TGTGCCAGCGGGGGGACAGGGGTCTACGAGCAGTACTTC,CASGGTGVYEQYF
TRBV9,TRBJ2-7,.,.,TGTGCCAGCAGCCCCGACCTTTTAGGTCTCGAGCAGTACTTC,CASSPDLLGLEQYF
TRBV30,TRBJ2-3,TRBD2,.,TGTGCCTGGAGTCTAGGGGCTAGCGGGAGCGCAGATACGCAGTATTTT,CAWSLGASGSADTQYF
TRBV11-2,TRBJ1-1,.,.,TGTGCCAGCTGCCGGAGCTTTACAGGGTTGAACACTGAAGCTTTCTTT,CASCRSFTGLNTEAFF
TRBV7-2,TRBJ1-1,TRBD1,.,TGTGCCAGCAGCTCCACAGGGGGTGAAGCTTTCTTT,CASSSTGGEAFF
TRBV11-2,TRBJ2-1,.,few,TGTGCCAGCAGCTTAGATCGTTTGAATGAGCAGTTCTTC,CASSLDRLNEQFF
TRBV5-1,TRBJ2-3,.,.,TGCGCCAGCACCCCGGGACTCCAGCCCGGGGTAGATACGCAGTATTTT,CASTPGLQPGVDTQYF
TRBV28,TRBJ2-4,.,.,TGTGCCAGCAGTTTTGAGCCTGGGCCTAAGGGCATTCAGTACTTC,CASSFEPGPKGIQYF
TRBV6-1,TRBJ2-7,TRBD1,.,TGTGCCAGCAGTGCAGGGGGCTCAGGGTCCTACGAGCAGTACTTC,CASSAGGSGSYEQYF